These 5 T cell receptor beta chains were all obtained from the same sample, sequenced in a study of blood T cells in healthy people across ages. Primers used in a second PCR of roughly 6 to 11 cycles were a sample-barcoded 5' primer and a J-beta primer mix. TCRdb re-called the 5' RACE reads with MiXCR, one entry per CDR3 protein. Of more than 900,000 distinct CDR3 sequences listed, 25% to 35% are singletons. These same data were also listed under a study on T cells of mothers and their children.

Sequences were obtained from blood. Source of these receptors: a woman between 40 and 55 years old in good health.

This clonotype was counted only a few times. This chain links TRBV20-1 with TRBJ1-1; no reliable D call. V gave up 0 bases and J gave up 1 base, with 15 bases separating them. The CDR3 runs 16 residues. Germline CDR1 is DFQATT and CDR2 is SNEGSKA (reference sequence). The chain's CDR3 is CSARDSGPSGNTEAFF. In DNA, the CDR3 is TGCAGTGCTAGAGATTCCGGACCTTCTGGGAACACTGAAGCTTTCTTT.

This clonotype was observed a few times. The chain employs TRBV27 and TRBJ1-2; TRBD1 matches 7 bases. Germline-derived CDR1 and CDR2 are MNHEY and SMNVEV (reference sequence). This CDR3 comprises 19 residues. The trim removed 0 bases at V and 0 bases at J, leaving 13 bases unmatched. CDR3 in DNA: TGTGCCAGCAGTTTATCGGGCCGGGACAGCGACTTAGCTAACTATGGCTACACCTTC. It is translated as CASSLSGRDSDLANYGYTF.

In this sample, this clonotype turned up a few times. Being one base from a much bigger clone, this may be a read error. CDR3 sequence reads: CSARDPTKNYGYTF. In nucleotides, the CDR3 is TGCAGTGCTAGAGATCCCACCAAGAACTATGGCTACACCTTC. The rearrangement links TRBV20-1 to TRBJ1-2; D is unclear. In germline, CDR1 is DFQATT, CDR2 SNEGSKA (reference sequence). CDR3 size: 14 residues. V was pared by 0 bases and J by 2 bases, with 10 bases between.

This clonotype has only a few counts. A much bigger clone sits one base away, suggesting this may be a read error. The rearrangement uses TRBV7-2 and TRBJ2-1; D may correspond to TRBD1 or TRBD2 (5 bases each). The J call may not be correct, given that the DNA end is closer to TRBJ2-7. Germline V gives CDR1 SGHTA, CDR2 FQGNSA. The CDR3 length is 13 residues. Here the CDR3 reads CASGAGSYNEQYF. The CDR3 nucleotides are TGTGCCTCCGGGGCAGGGTCCTACAATGAGCAGTACTTC.

A word on this clonotype: The junction and the germline gene differ at one end; a read error may be behind it. V gene TRBV6-6 combines with J gene TRBJ2-4, with D possibly called TRBD1 or TRBD2 (5 bases each). The germline CDR1 and CDR2 sequences are MNHNY and SVGAGI (reference sequence). This CDR3 has 11 amino acids. The CDR3 sequence is CTSTNGAEQYF. The CDR3 DNA sequence: TGTACCAGCACCAACGGGGCGGAGCAGTACTTC.